The 11 T cell receptor beta chains listed next were all sequenced from one sample in a study of T cell responses to AZD1222 COVID-19 vaccine. Produced via immunoSEQ multiplex PCR; TCRdb's table is partial and in-frame only. Of about 180,000 clones listed, just over 85% are singletons. This sample comprised peripheral blood, obtained 28 days after the second AZD1222 dose. The source is an adult who received the AZD1222 COVID-19 vaccine.

This chain connects TRBV27 to TRBJ2-4; D is unclear. CDR1 is MNHEY and CDR2 is SMNVEV in the germline V gene (reference sequence). The CDR3 length is 15 residues. V was cut by 7 bases and J by 4 bases, with 17 bases left in between. The CDR3 DNA is TGTGCCAGCACCCCGCGGCCGGGTCCTAAAAACATTCAGTACTTC. Translation gives CASTPRPGPKNIQYF.

The chain couples TRBV5-1 to TRBJ2-2; 7 nucleotides align to TRBD1. This CDR3 spans 14 amino acids. Germline V gene data show CDR1 as SGHRS and CDR2 as YFSETQ. J was trimmed by 2 bases and V by 4 bases; bases with no gene match: 2. DNA of the CDR3: TGCGCCAGCAGCCGGGACAGTAACACCGGGGAGCTGTTTTTT. It translates to CASSRDSNTGELFF.

The rearrangement uses TRBV28 and TRBJ2-2; TRBD1 matches 8 bases. The CDR3 runs 16 residues. Germline assignment: CDR1 MDHEN and CDR2 SYDVKM. With 5 bases clipped from V and 5 bases from J, the junction kept 10 bases outside the gene matches. The CDR3 sequence is CASSPAGQGETGELFF. In DNA form, the CDR3 reads TGTGCCAGCAGTCCCGCCGGACAGGGCGAAACCGGGGAGCTGTTTTTT.

V is TRBV7-9 and J is TRBJ1-2; TRBD1 matches at 7 bases. The germline CDR1 and CDR2 sequences are SEHNR and FQNEAQ (reference sequence). The V gene end was trimmed by 3 bases and the J gene end by 8 bases; junction bases not matched to a gene: 6. This CDR3 contains 13 residues. The CDR3 DNA follows: TGTGCCAGCAGCTTGACAGGGCGATGGGGCTACACCTTC. The encoded protein is CASSLTGRWGYTF.

The count of this clone is one. V is TRBV5-5 and J is TRBJ1-6, with TRBD1 matching 7 bases. With V trimmed by 0 bases and J by 3 bases, 3 bases remained unmatched. Per germline, CDR1 SGHKS and CDR2 YYEKEE (reference sequence). The CDR3 totals 16 residues. In nucleotides, the CDR3 is TGTGCCAGCAGCTTGGAGGGACAGCTCTATAATTCACCCCTCCACTTT. This translates into CASSLEGQLYNSPLHF.

This clone showed up just once. This chain joins TRBV5-6 and TRBJ2-2, with 9 positions matching TRBD1. V shed 4 bases and J 0 bases; nucleotides not matched to a gene: 7. Germline V gene data show CDR1 as SGHDT and CDR2 as YYEEEE. The CDR3 runs to 17 residues. CDR3 residues: CASSSTGGRSNTGELFF. In DNA, the CDR3 is TGTGCCAGCAGCAGTACAGGGGGCAGGTCGAACACCGGGGAGCTGTTTTTT.

The chain links TRBV7-9 to TRBJ2-1; the D is unclear. The germline V gene has CDR1 SEHNR and CDR2 FQNEAQ (reference sequence). CDR3 size: 12 residues. Trimming removed 3 bases at V and 13 bases at J, with 13 bases between. The CDR3 nucleotides read TGTGCCAGCAGCTTCCCAGGCAAGCCCCAGTTCTTC. Translation gives CASSFPGKPQFF. The full variable domain, its missing parts supplied by reference TRBV7-9 and TRBJ2-1, is DTGVSQNPRHKITKRGQNVTFRCDPISEHNRLYWYRQTLGQGPEFLTYFQNEAQLEKSRLLSDRFSAERPKGSFSTLEIQRTEQGDSAMYLCASSFPGKPQFFGPGTRLTVL.

This chain links TRBV11-2 with TRBJ2-1; D might be TRBD1 (6 bases). The V and J ends lost 1 base and 6 bases respectively, with 10 bases between them. In germline, CDR1 is SGHAT, CDR2 FQNNGV. The CDR3 totals 14 residues. The CDR3 spells CASSLVGGRNEQFF. DNA of the CDR3: TGTGCCAGCAGCTTAGTTGGGGGCCGCAATGAGCAGTTCTTC.

This chain links TRBV11-3 with TRBJ2-1; 11 positions agree with TRBD2. CDR3 length: 15 residues. Germline V gene data show CDR1 as SGHNT and CDR2 as YENEEA. The junction had 5 bases not matched to a gene; V was cut back by 4 bases and J by 6 bases. The chain's CDR3 is CASSYLAGGFNEQFF. The CDR3 DNA follows: TGTGCCAGCAGCTATTTAGCGGGGGGGTTCAATGAGCAGTTCTTC.

V and J are TRBV3-1 (or the pseudogene TRBV3-2) and TRBJ2-1, with 10 bases aligning to TRBD2. V shed 0 bases, J shed 2 bases, and the junction held 4 bases outside the gene matches. The CDR3 has 17 amino acids. CDR1 and CDR2 (germline): LGHDT, YNNKEL (reference sequence). The CDR3 region has the DNA TGTGCCAGCAGCCAAGAAGGGCTAGCGGGGGCCTACAATGAGCAGTTCTTC. Translated, it gives CASSQEGLAGAYNEQFF.

This sequence joins TRBV6-5 and TRBJ1-1; D unresolved. Trimming removed 10 bases from V and 1 base from J, with 16 bases in between. Germline CDR1 MNHEY, CDR2 SVGAGI. The length of the CDR3 is 14 residues. CDR3 residues: CATRWVPENTEAFF. CDR3 nucleotides: TGTGCCACGCGGTGGGTGCCGGAGAACACTGAAGCTTTCTTT.